The subject of this entry is one TCR beta chain. Its antigen is not known. TCRdb's table, derived via immunoSEQ multiplex PCR, lists solely in-frame clones and lacks some. The sample holds roughly 40,000 clones, and no clone turns up only once. The data belong to a study of T cells after posttransplantation cyclophosphamide. This CDR3 spans 14 amino acids. Looked up from germline, CDR1 is MGHDK and CDR2 is SYGVNS. Unmatched junction bases numbered 6, after V lost 5 bases and J lost 5 bases. General study findings and limits: Skin or GI-infiltrating T cells shared few TRB sequences with blood. Recipient CMV seropositivity and CMV reactivation strongly tracked TRB clonality. Later blood repertoires were often dominated by clones from the donor CD8+ memory compartment.

Sequencing input: PBMCs. V gene TRBV25-1 combines with J gene TRBJ2-7; 10 nucleotides agree with TRBD2. The clonotype originates from a woman in her fifties or sixties in good health and a related stem cell transplant donor. The CDR3 nucleotides read TGTGCCAGCAGTCGTAGCGGGGGGATCGACGAGCAGTACTTC. It translates to CASSRSGGIDEQYF.